This TCR beta chain was sequenced in a study of blood T cell repertoires in COVID-19. CDR3 length equals 15 residues. V lost 2 bases to trimming and J lost 2 bases, with 12 bases between them. Per germline, CDR1 SNHLY and CDR2 FYNNEI. Two negative PCRs, clearance, or symptom resolution characterized the recovered Cohort 3 donors. Some clones are missing from TCRdb's copy, which holds only in-frame ones; the method was immunoSEQ multiplex PCR. Here the sample spans about 470,000 clones, approximately 86% being singletons. This clonotype originated in a woman aged 18-29 years who had recovered from COVID-19. Sequencing input: PBMCs or T cells enriched from blood (not recorded which). V gene TRBV2 combines with J gene TRBJ1-1, with a tentative D call TRBD1 (5 bases). The CDR3 loop is CASSEFGGFNTEAFF. The DNA for the CDR3 is TGTGCCAGCAGTGAATTCGGGGGGTTTAACACTGAAGCTTTCTTT.